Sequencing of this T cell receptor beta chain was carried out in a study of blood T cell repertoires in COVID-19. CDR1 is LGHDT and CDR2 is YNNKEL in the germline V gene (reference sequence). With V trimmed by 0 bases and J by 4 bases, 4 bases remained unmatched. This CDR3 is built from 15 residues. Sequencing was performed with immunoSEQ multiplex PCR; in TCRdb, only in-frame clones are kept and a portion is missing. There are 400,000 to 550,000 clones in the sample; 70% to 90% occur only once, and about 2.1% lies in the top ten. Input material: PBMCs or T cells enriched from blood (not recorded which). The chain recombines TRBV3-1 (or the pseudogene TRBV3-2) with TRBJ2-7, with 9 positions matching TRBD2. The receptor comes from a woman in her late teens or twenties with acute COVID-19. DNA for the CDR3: TGTGCCAGCAGCCAAGATAGACTAGCGGTTTACGAGCAGTACTTC. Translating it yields CASSQDRLAVYEQYF.